This TCR beta chain is drawn from a study of T cells after yellow fever vaccination. Notes on the study in general: The bulk population could contribute abundant contaminating clonotypes to FACS-sorted repertoires. The secondary response showed a weaker magnitude and a faster peak, day 5 versus 15. Post-booster repertoires contained most primary-vaccination clones again (approximately 97% CD4, roughly 90% CD8).

Template-switching 5'RACE yielded the TCR cDNA; a universal primer site and UMIs were added in the process. TCRdb independently ran MiXCR on the 5' RACE reads; one entry per CDR3 protein. Of hundreds of thousands of distinct CDR3 sequences in the sample, roughly 12% were seen once. This clonotype was recorded a few times. What it binds is unknown. The specimen was PBMCs, collected on the day of the yellow fever booster vaccination. The sequence was collected from a man younger than 40 who received the YFV17D yellow fever vaccine.

CDR3 amino acids: CASSDLYDSYEQYF. The CDR3 DNA is TGTGCCAGCAGCGACCTATACGACTCCTACGAGCAGTACTTC. V gene TRBV7-2 combines with J gene TRBJ2-7; no reliable D call. The CDR3 covers 14 residues. V dropped 5 bases and J dropped 0 bases, with 11 bases sitting between them. Germline V gene sequence: CDR1 SGHTA, CDR2 FQGNSA.